The 25 T cell receptor beta chains in this list originate from one sample, sequenced in a study of pediatric ulcerative colitis. Profiling relied on immunoSEQ multiplex PCR, and the TCRdb table lists in-frame clones only, not all of them. The sample lists more than 50,000 clones, over 70% occurring once. The specimen sequenced was blood. The origin of the receptors is a boy aged 5-17 years with moderate ulcerative colitis.

This chain connects TRBV5-4 to TRBJ2-3; D may correspond to TRBD1 or TRBD2 (5 bases each). This CDR3 region has 17 residues. The germline CDR1 and CDR2 sequences are SGHNT and YYREEE (reference sequence). Trimming stripped 4 bases from V and 7 bases from J, with 25 bases between. The CDR3 nucleotides are TGTGCCAGCAGCCCAATGGTTCAGGGACGTTCAATGAATACGCAGTATTTT. It codes for CASSPMVQGRSMNTQYF.

The chain has TRBV7-6 and TRBJ1-4; D not certain. Germline V CDR1 and CDR2: SGHVS, FNYEAQ. V was trimmed by 5 bases and J by 8 bases, leaving 12 bases between them. The CDR3 has 13 residues. In DNA form, the CDR3 reads TGTGCCAGCAGCCGGGAATCCAGAGAAAAACTGTTTTTT. It codes for CASSRESREKLFF.

J is TRBJ1-2 and V is TRBV11-2, with D unclear. Germline V gene lookup returns CDR1 SGHAT and CDR2 FQNNGV. V was cut by 6 bases and J by 2 bases, with 10 bases left in between. The CDR3 has 13 amino acids. The CDR3 DNA reads as TGTGCCAGCAGTCCCCAAGCCAACTATGGCTACACCTTC. It codes for CASSPQANYGYTF.

CDR3 nucleotides: TGCAGCGTTTCCAGAAGCTCTGGAAACACCATATATTTT. Translated: CSVSRSSGNTIYF. The chain joins TRBV29-1 to TRBJ1-3; D unresolved. V gave up 5 bases and J gave up 0 bases, with 8 bases separating them. Germline lookup yields CDR1 SQVTM and CDR2 ANQGSEA. The CDR3 extends over 13 amino acids.

CDR3 residues: CASSGLRQTLYGYTF. Written as DNA, the CDR3 is TGTGCCAGCAGCGGTCTGCGGCAGACCCTATATGGCTACACCTTC. J is TRBJ1-2 and V is TRBV5-6; unclear D gene. The length of the CDR3 is 15 residues. Trimming removed 4 bases from V and 5 bases from J, with 18 bases in between. From germline, CDR1 is SGHDT and CDR2 YYEEEE.

The rearrangement joins TRBV29-1 to TRBJ1-2; D is uncertain. Germline loops: CDR1 SQVTM, CDR2 ANQGSEA. Trimming pared 2 bases from V and 8 bases from J, leaving 12 bases between. CDR3 length: 12 residues. DNA of the CDR3: TGCAGCGTTGAATTTGTGGGTGTCGGCTACACCTTC. Translation: CSVEFVGVGYTF.

This clone was detected once. The V call is TRBV30, the J call TRBJ2-7, with D tentatively TRBD1 or TRBD2 (5 bases each). Germline CDR1 GTSNPN, CDR2 SVGIG (reference sequence). This CDR3 spans 14 amino acids. Between the trimmed V and J ends, which lost 0 bases and 6 bases, there was a span of 15 bases. The CDR3 sequence: CAWSVRGVRFEQYF. CDR3 bases: TGTGCCTGGAGTGTAAGAGGGGTACGATTCGAGCAGTACTTC.

The rearrangement uses TRBV30 and TRBJ1-3; no clear D gene. With 1 base removed from V and 1 base from J, the gap between germline ends came to 8 bases. CDR1 is GTSNPN and CDR2 is SVGIG in the germline V gene (reference sequence). This CDR3 region has 14 residues. The CDR3 nucleotides are TGTGCCTGGAGTGAATTTTTTTCTGGAAACACCATATATTTT. It translates to CAWSEFFSGNTIYF.

This clone was seen only once. CDR3 DNA sequence: TGTGCCAGCAGCGTAGATCCCGGGGGTCCACCCTACGAGCAGTACTTC. This encodes CASSVDPGGPPYEQYF. The chain couples TRBV9 to TRBJ2-7, with D perhaps matching TRBD2 (6 bases). CDR1 is SGDLS, CDR2 YYNGEE, per germline. The V gene lost 0 bases and the J gene lost 2 bases, with 15 bases spanning the gap. This CDR3 has 16 residues.

The chain recombines TRBV5-1 with TRBJ1-6, with 8 bases aligning to TRBD1. There are 16 residues in the CDR3. Germline loops: CDR1 SGHRS, CDR2 YFSETQ. J was trimmed by 14 bases and V by 2 bases; bases with no gene match: 15. The DNA for the CDR3 is TGCGCCAGCAGCTTCTCCTCAACTGGACAGGGCCAGGCCCTCCACTTT. Translating it yields CASSFSSTGQGQALHF.

V and J are TRBV7-6 and TRBJ1-5; D is uncertain. This CDR3 has 14 amino acids. Trimming shortened V by 1 base and J by 5 bases, and 9 bases separated the two germline ends. Germline V gene lookup returns CDR1 SGHVS and CDR2 FNYEAQ. The CDR3 is CASSLDGYDQPQHF. The DNA for the CDR3 is TGTGCCAGCAGCTTAGACGGTTACGATCAGCCCCAGCATTTT.

This rearrangement joins TRBV7-2 to TRBJ2-7, with D uncertain. Germline loops: CDR1 SGHTA, CDR2 FQGNSA. The CDR3 has 15 residues. Trimming pared 1 base from V and 6 bases from J, leaving 16 bases between. The CDR3 DNA follows: TGTGCCAGCAGCTTAGTACCTCGATGGCGGCGCGAGCAGTACTTC. It encodes CASSLVPRWRREQYF.

This chain links TRBV7-6 with TRBJ2-1, with D possibly TRBD2 on 6 matching bases. Germline V lookup: CDR1 SGHVS, CDR2 FNYEAQ. Trimming removed 2 bases at V and 7 bases at J, with 12 bases between. The CDR3 runs 14 residues. The CDR3, as DNA: TGTGCCAGCAGCTTACACGGAGGGACGAATGAGCAGTTCTTC. As protein: CASSLHGGTNEQFF.

The rearrangement links TRBV7-9 to TRBJ1-2, with D maybe TRBD1 (6 bases). V lost 0 bases and J lost 6, with 11 bases in between. This CDR3 comprises 14 residues. CDR1 is SEHNR, CDR2 FQNEAQ, per germline (reference sequence). In nucleotides, the CDR3 is TGTGCCAGCAGCTTAGCGGGGGGGGCTGATGGCTACACCTTC. This translates into CASSLAGGADGYTF.

The chain carries TRBV10-2 and TRBJ1-2, with D perhaps matching TRBD1 (5 bases). This CDR3 has 17 amino acids. CDR1 is WSHSY, CDR2 SAAADI, per germline. Trimming pared 6 bases from V and 9 bases from J, leaving 29 bases between. The CDR3 spells CASRGEDLGARVRRYTF. CDR3 coding DNA: TGCGCCAGCAGGGGTGAGGATCTAGGGGCCCGGGTGAGACGCTACACCTTC.

This rearrangement joins TRBV2 to TRBJ1-5; D is unresolved. The CDR3 runs to 15 residues. V was shortened by 4 bases and J by 6 bases, with 16 bases between the two germline ends. Per the germline V gene, CDR1 is SNHLY and CDR2 is FYNNEI. The CDR3 region has the DNA TGTGCCAGCAGTGGGCAAGGATTTGCAGGTCAGCCCCAGCATTTT. This sequence encodes CASSGQGFAGQPQHF.

The chain has TRBV19 and TRBJ2-3, with a tentative D call TRBD2 (5 bases). Trimming shortened V by 1 base and J by 0 bases, and 11 bases separated the two germline ends. Germline V gene data show CDR1 as LNHDA and CDR2 as SQIVND (reference sequence). The CDR3 sequence is 16 residues long. CDR3 loop: CASSIVGGLSTDTQYF. The CDR3 DNA reads as TGTGCCAGTAGTATAGTAGGAGGTTTGAGCACAGATACGCAGTATTTT.

The gene calls are TRBV11-2 and TRBJ1-1; D might be TRBD1 (5 bases). The CDR3 has 15 amino acids. Between the trimmed V and J ends, which lost 9 bases and 5 bases, there was a span of 22 bases. Germline CDR1 SGHAT, CDR2 FQNNGV. The CDR3 coding sequence is TGTGCCAGTGGGGGGGTTAGGTCGTTAGGAACTGAAGCTTTCTTT. Protein product: CASGGVRSLGTEAFF.

The rearrangement joins TRBV30 to TRBJ2-1; D not certain. CDR3 length: 13 amino acids. The V end was cut by 0 bases, the J end by 2 bases, with 5 bases between. CDR1 and CDR2 (germline): GTSNPN, SVGIG (reference sequence). The CDR3 nucleotides are TGTGCCTGGAGTGTGGTGGCCTACAATGAGCAGTTCTTC. It specifies CAWSVVAYNEQFF.

J is TRBJ1-6 and V is TRBV9; D possibly corresponds to TRBD1 (5 bases). Trimming pared 0 bases from V and 7 bases from J, leaving 11 bases between. This CDR3 is 15 amino acids long. Germline lookup yields CDR1 SGDLS and CDR2 YYNGEE. The CDR3 DNA follows: TGTGCCAGCAGCGTAGGAGGGAGGGACAATTCACCCCTCCACTTT. Translation: CASSVGGRDNSPLHF.

The genes are TRBV2 and TRBJ2-3; maybe TRBD1 (5 bases). Germline V CDR1 and CDR2: SNHLY, FYNNEI. This CDR3 has 15 residues. V was pared by 3 bases and J by 1 base, with 11 bases between. CDR3 nucleotides: TGTGCCAGCAGTGACCAGGGTGGTGGCACAGATACGCAGTATTTT. Translated, it gives CASSDQGGGTDTQYF. The entire variable domain, with the rest obtained from reference TRBV2 and TRBJ2-3, is as follows: EPEVTQTPSHQVTQMGQEVILRCVPISNHLYFYWYRQILGQKVEFLVSFYNNEISEKSEIFDDQFSVERPDGSNFTLKIRSTKLEDSAMYFCASSDQGGGTDTQYFGPGTRLTVL.

This chain links TRBV6-6 with TRBJ1-2, with D possibly being TRBD1 (6 bases). From germline, CDR1 is MNHNY and CDR2 SVGAGI (reference sequence). The V end lost 6 bases, the J end lost 0 bases, and 8 bases lay between the germline ends. This CDR3 has 13 amino acids. The CDR3 loop reads CASSGQPNYGYTF. As DNA, the CDR3 is TGTGCCAGCAGCGGACAGCCTAACTATGGCTACACCTTC.

This clone was picked up a small number of times. The V gene is TRBV14, the J gene TRBJ1-1; D call uncertain. The CDR3 has 15 amino acids. V lost 1 base to trimming and J lost 0 bases, with 9 bases between them. The germline V gene has CDR1 SGHDN and CDR2 FVKESK. The CDR3 region is CASSQVHGMNTEAFF. The CDR3 nucleotides read TGTGCCAGCAGCCAAGTTCACGGTATGAACACTGAAGCTTTCTTT. The full variable domain, in which reference TRBV14 and TRBJ1-1 provide the parts outside the CDR3, is EAGVTQFPSHSVIEKGQTVTLRCDPISGHDNLYWYRRVMGKEIKFLLHFVKESKQDESGMPNNRFLAERTGGTYSTLKVQPAELEDSGVYFCASSQVHGMNTEAFFGQGTRLTVV.

This clone appeared a few times. This chain uses TRBV25-1 with TRBJ2-7, with no clear D. The CDR3 is 10 residues long. Germline CDR1 MGHDK, CDR2 SYGVNS. V lost 8 bases to trimming and J lost 2 bases, with 4 bases between them. Written as DNA, the CDR3 is TGTGCCAGCCGAGCCTACGAGCAGTACTTC. It specifies CASRAYEQYF.

The genes are TRBV5-5 and TRBJ2-7; 11 bases agree with TRBD1. The CDR3 runs to 16 residues. Trimming at V came to 4 bases and at J to 3 bases, leaving 9 bases not matched to a gene. CDR1 is SGHKS, CDR2 YYEKEE, per germline (reference sequence). Here the CDR3 DNA reads TGTGCCAGCAGCCTCCGGGAGGGGACAGGGGGCTACGAGCAGTACTTC. Encoded protein: CASSLREGTGGYEQYF.